One and the same sample provided the 8 T cell receptor beta chains below, sequenced in a study of CD8+ T cells in alopecia areata. Reverse transcribed after extraction, RNA yielded cDNA as the sequencing template. The protocol was immunoSEQ multiplex PCR, while the TCRdb copy is restricted to in-frame clones and leaves out a portion. The sample yields 250,000 or so clones, without any singletons. Using CD4, CD8alpha, NKG2D, NKG2ACE and other markers, pooled cutaneous lymph node cells were sorted. Sample: CD4+ T cells sorted from a lymph node. Receptors originate from a C3H/HeJ mouse with alopecia areata. The mice in this strain carry MHC haplotype H2-k.

This clone was counted between two and nine times. Gene names are the mouse ones. The CDR3 end falls 4 residues outside the read, so it is completed with the germline J gene. V is TRBV1 and J is TRBJ2-1; 7 nucleotides line up with TRBD1. V shed 1 base, J shed 3 bases, and the junction held 6 bases outside the gene matches. Germline assignment: CDR1 NSQYPW and CDR2 LRSPGD (reference sequence). The CDR3 extends over 16 amino acids. CDR3 sequence reads: CTCSAVRQGVYAEQFF. The covered CDR3 bases are TGCACCTGCAGTGCAGTCAGGCAGGGGGTCTATGCT.

Only a few counts were recorded for this clone. Gene names and germline match the mouse. The read stops 4 residues short of the end of the CDR3; the missing end is completed from the germline J gene. Other DNA sequences in this specimen translate into the identical CDR3. The V call is TRBV13-2, the J call TRBJ2-1, with TRBD1 identical over 8 bases. Germline CDR1 and CDR2: NNHNN and SYGAGS (reference sequence). The CDR3 covers 16 residues. Trimming removed 0 bases from V and 1 base from J; junction bases left unmatched: 3. The CDR3 DNA, read in part, is TGTGCCAGCGGTGATGCAGGACAGGGAAACTATGCT. Residues: CASGDAGQGNYA. The whole CDR3 is CASGDAGQGNYAEQFF.

This clone was seen more than once but under ten times. Gene names and germline match the mouse. The CDR3 goes on 4 residues after the read ends, and that part is filled in from the germline J gene. The V call is TRBV13-1, the J call TRBJ2-2; D call uncertain. CDR1 and CDR2 (germline): NSHNY, SYGAGN. This CDR3 contains 12 residues. V lost 5 bases to trimming and J lost 6 bases, with 8 bases between them. The sequenced CDR3 bases are TGTGCCAGCAGGTTGGGTCCCGGG. Its translation is CASRLGPG. The entire CDR3 protein reads CASRLGPGQLYF.

In the case of this clone: Any gene name here is a mouse gene name. The read finishes 4 residues shy of the CDR3 end, and the germline J gene is used to complete it. The chain couples TRBV1 to TRBJ2-4, with 13 bases fitting TRBD2. The germline V gene encodes CDR1 NSQYPW and CDR2 LRSPGD (reference sequence). The CDR3 extends over 17 amino acids. J lost 2 bases, V lost 3 bases, and 5 bases had no gene match. CDR3 bases read: TGCACCTGCAGTGCCGGACTGGGGGGGCCGGATCAAAAC. Translated, it gives CTCSAGLGGPDQN. The whole CDR3 is CTCSAGLGGPDQNTLYF.

In regard to this clone: Gene names refer to mouse genes. The CDR3 end falls 3 residues outside the read, so it is completed with the germline J gene. This chain links TRBV5 with TRBJ1-6; a weak D match, TRBD1 (6 bases). TRBJ1-6 is classed as an ORF, of uncertain function. CDR1 is LGHNA and CDR2 is YNLKQL in the germline V gene (reference sequence). Trimming cost V 4 bases and J 4 bases, with 11 bases left between them. This CDR3 has 15 amino acids. CDR3 bases read: TGTGCCAGCAGCCCCCACGACAGGTATAATTCGCCC. Its translation: CASSPHDRYNSP. The whole CDR3 protein is CASSPHDRYNSPLYF.

The sample holds a few counts of this clone. All gene names here are mouse names. Coverage ceases 4 residues before the CDR3 finishes, and the germline J gene fills in the end. The chain employs TRBV17 and TRBJ1-1; 8 nucleotides align to TRBD1. The CDR3 is made up of 12 amino acids. Germline CDR1 reads MNHDT; CDR2 reads YYDKIL. The CDR3 protein is CASSQGATEVFF. The CDR3 DNA, read in part, is TGTGCTAGCAGTCAGGGGGCGACA.

Worth noting for this clone: Any gene name here is a mouse gene name. The read comes to an end 4 residues before the CDR3 does, leaving the germline J gene to fill in the end. In the same sample, other DNA sequences code for this CDR3. The chain joins TRBV13-2 to TRBJ2-2; 8 bases fit TRBD2. This CDR3 comprises 15 residues. J lost 0 bases, V lost 5 bases, and 3 bases had no gene match. CDR1 NNHNN and CDR2 SYGAGS come from the germline V gene (reference sequence). The CDR3 loop reads CASGLGGANTGQLYF. Partial CDR3 DNA: TGTGCCAGCGGGCTGGGGGGAGCAAACACCGGG.

This clone was seen only a few times. Gene names denote mouse genes. Read sequence stops 4 residues before the CDR3 end, and the germline J gene provides the missing end. The chain employs TRBV17 and TRBJ2-7, with D perhaps TRBD2 (7 bases). The V end was cut by 3 bases, the J end by 0 bases, with 12 bases between. CDR1 and CDR2 from the germline V gene are MNHDT and YYDKIL. The CDR3 spans 15 residues. The chain's CDR3 is CASSSTGGPSYEQYF. CDR3 DNA (partial): TGTGCTAGCAGTAGTACCGGGGGGCCCTCCTAT. Complete variable domain (other parts from reference TRBV17 and TRBJ2-7): DTTVKQNPRYKLARVGKPVNLICSQTMNHDTMYWYQKKPNQAPKLLLFYYDKILNREADTFEKFQSSRPNNSFCSLYIGSAGLEYSAMYLCASSSTGGPSYEQYFGPGTRLTVL.